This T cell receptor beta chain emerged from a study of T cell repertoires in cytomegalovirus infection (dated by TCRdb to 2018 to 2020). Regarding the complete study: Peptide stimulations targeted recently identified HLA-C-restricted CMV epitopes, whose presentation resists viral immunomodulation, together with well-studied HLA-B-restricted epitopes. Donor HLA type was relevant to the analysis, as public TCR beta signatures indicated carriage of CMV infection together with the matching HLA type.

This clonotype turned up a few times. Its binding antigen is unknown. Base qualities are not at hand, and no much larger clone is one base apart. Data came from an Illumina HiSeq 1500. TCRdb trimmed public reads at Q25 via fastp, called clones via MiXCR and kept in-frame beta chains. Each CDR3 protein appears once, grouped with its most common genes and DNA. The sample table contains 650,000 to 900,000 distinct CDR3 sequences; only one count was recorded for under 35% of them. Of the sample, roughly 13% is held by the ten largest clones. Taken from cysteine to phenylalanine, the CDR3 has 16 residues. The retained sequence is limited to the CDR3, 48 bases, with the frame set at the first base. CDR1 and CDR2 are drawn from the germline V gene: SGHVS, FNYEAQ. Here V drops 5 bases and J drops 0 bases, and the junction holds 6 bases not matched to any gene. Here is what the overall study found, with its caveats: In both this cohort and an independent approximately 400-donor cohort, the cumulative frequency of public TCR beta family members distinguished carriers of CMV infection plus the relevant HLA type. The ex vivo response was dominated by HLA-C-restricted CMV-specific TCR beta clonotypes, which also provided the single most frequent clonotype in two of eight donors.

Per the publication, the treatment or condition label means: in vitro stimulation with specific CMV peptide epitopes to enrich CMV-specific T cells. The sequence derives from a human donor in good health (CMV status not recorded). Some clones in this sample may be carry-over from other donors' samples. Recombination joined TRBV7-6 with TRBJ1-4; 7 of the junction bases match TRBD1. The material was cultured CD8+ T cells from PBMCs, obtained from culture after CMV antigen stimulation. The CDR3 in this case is CASSARQGATNEKLFF. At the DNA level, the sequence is TGTGCCAGCAGCGCCCGACAGGGTGCAACTAATGAAAAACTGTTTTTT.